The 32 T cell receptor beta chains below come from one sample, sequenced in a study of OX40 agonist ivuxolimab in advanced cancers. Assay used: immunoSEQ multiplex PCR; TCRdb lists only in-frame clones, some missing. The table lists tens of thousands of clones, about 80% of them singletons. Source: CD4+ or CD8+ T cells sorted from blood, taken in a trial of the OX40 agonist ivuxolimab. The receptor source for this set is an adult with an advanced solid tumor such as melanoma, head and neck, liver or kidney cancer.

Only a few counts were recorded for this clone. The chain uses TRBV7-9 and TRBJ2-6; TRBD1 matches at 9 bases. This CDR3 is 19 amino acids long. Germline trimming cut 5 bases from V and 4 bases from J; bases unmatched to any gene: 15. Germline V lookup: CDR1 SEHNR, CDR2 FQNEAQ (reference sequence). The DNA for the CDR3 is TGTGCCAGCAGCCCTAGTGGCCCGGGACAGGGAAAAGGGGCCAACGTCCTGACTTTC. Translation: CASSPSGPGQGKGANVLTF.

The chain recombines TRBV5-1 with TRBJ2-1, with TRBD2 identical over 11 bases. The V segment lost 0 bases and the J segment 7 bases; nucleotides outside the gene matches: 3. Germline CDR1 reads SGHRS; CDR2 reads YFSETQ. This CDR3 has 15 residues. Here the CDR3 DNA reads TGCGCCAGCAGCTTGGAACCTAGCGGGGGGAATGAGCAGTTCTTC. It is translated as CASSLEPSGGNEQFF.

The chain combines TRBV18 with TRBJ1-1, with D unresolved. Per germline, CDR1 KGHSH and CDR2 LQKENI. V was cut by 1 base and J by 2 bases, with 5 bases left in between. There are 13 residues in the CDR3. CDR3 sequence (DNA): TGTGCCAGCTCACCACAGGACAACACTGAAGCTTTCTTT. It yields the protein CASSPQDNTEAFF.

The rearrangement uses TRBV7-3 and TRBJ2-2; 12 nucleotides line up with TRBD2. Losses at the gene ends were 2 bases for V and 6 bases for J; bases not matched to a gene: 7. The V gene's germline CDR1 is SGHTA and CDR2 FQGTGA. The CDR3 is 17 residues long. CDR3 protein: CASSLSRLAGESGELFF. The CDR3 DNA reads as TGTGCCAGCAGCTTATCAAGACTAGCGGGAGAGTCCGGGGAGCTGTTTTTT.

The V and J genes are TRBV11-2 and TRBJ2-2, with D tentatively TRBD1 (6 bases). CDR1 and CDR2 (germline): SGHAT, FQNNGV. The length of the CDR3 is 13 residues. V shed 3 bases and J shed 6 bases, with 8 bases lying between them. CDR3: CASSFRGSGELFF. The CDR3 coding sequence is TGTGCCAGCAGCTTCAGGGGTTCCGGGGAGCTGTTTTTT. The entire variable domain, with the rest obtained from reference TRBV11-2 and TRBJ2-2, is as follows: EAGVAQSPRYKIIEKRQSVAFWCNPISGHATLYWYQQILGQGPKLLIQFQNNGVVDDSQLPKDRFSAERLKGVDSTLKIQPAKLEDSAVYLCASSFRGSGELFFGEGSRLTVL.

The V call is TRBV18, the J call TRBJ2-7, with TRBD1 matching 7 bases. CDR3 length: 14 amino acids. Germline V gives CDR1 KGHSH, CDR2 LQKENI. The V gene end was trimmed by 1 base and the J gene end by 6 bases; junction bases not matched to a gene: 6. In nucleotides, the CDR3 is TGTGCCAGCTCACCACAGGGGGCACTTCGCGAGCAGTACTTC. The encoded protein is CASSPQGALREQYF.

This clone was counted a few times. The rearrangement links TRBV5-1 to TRBJ2-2; no clear D gene. Germline V gene sequence: CDR1 SGHRS, CDR2 YFSETQ. The germline V and J ends were trimmed by 0 bases and 2 bases, with 8 bases remaining between them. The CDR3 spans 15 residues. The chain's CDR3 is CASSLGLPNTGELFF. The CDR3 DNA sequence: TGCGCCAGCAGCTTGGGGCTACCAAACACCGGGGAGCTGTTTTTT.

The chain carries TRBV28 and TRBJ1-1, with no clear D. This CDR3 comprises 14 residues. V was trimmed by 10 bases and J by 2 bases, leaving 17 bases between them. In germline, CDR1 is MDHEN, CDR2 SYDVKM. CDR3 loop: CATSDRAANTEAFF. The DNA for the CDR3 is TGTGCCACCTCGGATCGGGCAGCCAACACTGAAGCTTTCTTT. Full variable domain (missing parts from reference TRBV28 and TRBJ1-1): DVKVTQSSRYLVKRTGEKVFLECVQDMDHENMFWYRQDPGLGLRLIYFSYDVKMKEKGDIPEGYSVSREKKERFSLILESASTNQTSMYLCATSDRAANTEAFFGQGTRLTVV.

The J gene is TRBJ1-2, the V gene TRBV6-5; 7 bases fit TRBD1. CDR1 and CDR2 (germline): MNHEY, SVGAGI. The CDR3 has 12 residues. With V trimmed by 6 bases and J by 7 bases, 5 bases remained unmatched. CDR3 bases: TGTGCCAGCAGACGGACAGGCCTTGGCTACACCTTC. It is translated as CASRRTGLGYTF.

The chain joins TRBV2 to TRBJ2-5; D unresolved. Germline V CDR1 and CDR2: SNHLY, FYNNEI. The ends were cut back, 5 bases at V and 3 bases at J, with 4 bases in the middle. This CDR3 contains 11 residues. The CDR3 bases are TGTGCCAGCAGTAGGAAAGAGACCCAGTACTTC. This gives the protein CASSRKETQYF. The full variable domain, rest sourced from reference TRBV2 and TRBJ2-5, is EPEVTQTPSHQVTQMGQEVILRCVPISNHLYFYWYRQILGQKVEFLVSFYNNEISEKSEIFDDQFSVERPDGSNFTLKIRSTKLEDSAMYFCASSRKETQYFGPGTRLLVL.

The chain couples TRBV6-1 to TRBJ1-2; D is perhaps TRBD1 (5 bases). From germline, CDR1 is MNHNS and CDR2 SASEGT. This CDR3 is built from 12 residues. With 6 bases removed from V and 6 bases from J, the gap between germline ends came to 11 bases. CDR3 in DNA: TGTGCCAGCAGGGGGCACATAGATGGCTACACCTTC. This sequence encodes CASRGHIDGYTF.

V is TRBV25-1 and J is TRBJ2-1, with a tentative D call TRBD2 (5 bases). CDR1 is MGHDK, CDR2 SYGVNS, per germline. The CDR3 extends over 14 amino acids. The V end was cut by 4 bases, the J end by 5 bases, with 12 bases between. The CDR3 DNA reads as TGTGCCAGCAGTGGTCTTTTGCGGGACAATGAGCAGTTCTTC. Amino acids: CASSGLLRDNEQFF.

The V and J genes are TRBV5-5 and TRBJ2-5; D remains unclear. The CDR3 extends over 13 amino acids. The germline V gene encodes CDR1 SGHKS and CDR2 YYEKEE (reference sequence). V gave up 3 bases and J gave up 3 bases, with 9 bases separating them. CDR3 coding DNA: TGTGCCAGCAGCTCCACAGCAAAAGAGACCCAGTACTTC. Its translation: CASSSTAKETQYF.

The V and J genes are TRBV6-5 and TRBJ1-1, with D tentatively TRBD1 (5 bases). CDR3 size: 15 residues. V shed 4 bases and J shed 0 bases, with 12 bases lying between them. In germline, CDR1 is MNHEY, CDR2 SVGAGI. CDR3 sequence: CASSSIQAMNTEAFF. In DNA form, the CDR3 reads TGTGCCAGCAGTTCGATACAGGCTATGAACACTGAAGCTTTCTTT.

This clone was seen only once. The chain uses TRBV19 and TRBJ2-5; 12 positions agree with TRBD2. The J call is uncertain, as TRBJ2-7 better fits the DNA end. Germline V gives CDR1 LNHDA, CDR2 SQIVND (reference sequence). The CDR3 consists of 14 residues. The CDR3 DNA reads as TGTGCCAGTAGTGTGACTAGCGGGAGAAGCGAGCAGTACTTC. Protein product: CASSVTSGRSEQYF.

This clone qualifies as medium-sized (0.01 to 0.1%). This chain links TRBV9 with TRBJ1-6; TRBD1 matches at 9 bases. The V gene's germline CDR1 is SGDLS and CDR2 YYNGEE. Losses at the gene ends were 3 bases for V and 7 bases for J; bases not matched to a gene: 8. The CDR3 totals 16 residues. The CDR3 sequence: CASSGHRDRVNSPLHF. DNA for the CDR3: TGTGCCAGCAGCGGTCACCGGGACAGGGTAAATTCACCCCTCCACTTT.

The chain has TRBV28 and TRBJ2-7, with D hard to call. The germline V gene has CDR1 MDHEN and CDR2 SYDVKM. V was clipped by 4 bases and J by 5 bases, with 15 bases between them. This CDR3 region has 14 residues. CDR3 residues: CASSSPGPVHEQYF. CDR3 in DNA: TGTGCCAGCAGTTCCCCCGGGCCCGTCCACGAGCAGTACTTC.

The chain is built from TRBV10-3 and TRBJ1-1; 7 bases map to TRBD1. With V trimmed by 4 bases and J by 5 bases, 4 bases remained unmatched. The CDR3 spans 13 residues. Looked up from germline, CDR1 is ENHRY and CDR2 is SYGVKD. CDR3 amino acids: CAISGTGVTEAFF. In DNA form, the CDR3 reads TGTGCCATCAGTGGAACAGGGGTTACTGAAGCTTTCTTT.

J is TRBJ2-5 and V is TRBV19, with D maybe TRBD2 (5 bases). The CDR3 sequence is 12 residues long. V was cut by 4 bases and J by 7 bases, with 10 bases left in between. From germline, CDR1 is LNHDA and CDR2 SQIVND (reference sequence). The CDR3 DNA reads as TGTGCCAGTAGTACGTTACGGGGGACCCAGTACTTC. Translation gives CASSTLRGTQYF.

The J gene is TRBJ1-5, the V gene TRBV19; D unclear. CDR3 size: 14 residues. V lost 5 bases to trimming and J lost 6 bases, with 14 bases between them. Germline CDR1 is LNHDA and CDR2 is SQIVND (reference sequence). CDR3 nucleotide sequence: TGTGCCAGTAGTCCGGGCTTGATGGGTCAGCCCCAGCATTTT. It codes for CASSPGLMGQPQHF.

Here the CDR3 reads CASNRDNNSPLHF. CDR3 nucleotide sequence: TGTGCCAGCAACCGGGACAATAATTCACCCCTCCACTTT. The chain is built from TRBV2 and TRBJ1-6, with D perhaps TRBD1 (6 bases). V was trimmed by 7 bases and J by 5 bases, leaving 9 bases between them. This CDR3 has 13 residues. Per germline, CDR1 SNHLY and CDR2 FYNNEI.

This clone was seen a handful of times. The chain is built from TRBV27 and TRBJ1-5; a possible D gene is TRBD1 (6 bases). Germline V gene lookup returns CDR1 MNHEY and CDR2 SMNVEV (reference sequence). Deletions cut 5 bases from V and 7 bases from J, with 15 bases between. This CDR3 comprises 14 residues. The CDR3 region has the DNA TGTGCCAGCAGTCGGGCAGGGGCACAGCAGCCCCAGCATTTT. Translated, it gives CASSRAGAQQPQHF.

Only one count was recorded for this clone. The chain is built from TRBV27 and TRBJ1-5; no definite D call. V was cut by 5 bases and J by 0 bases, with 14 bases left in between. The germline gives CDR1 MNHEY, CDR2 SMNVEV (reference sequence). The CDR3 is 16 residues long. The CDR3, as DNA: TGTGCCAGCAGTCCGTCGGACGGATATAGCAATCAGCCCCAGCATTTT. Its translation: CASSPSDGYSNQPQHF.

This chain uses TRBV19 with TRBJ2-1; TRBD1 matches 8 bases. The germline V gene encodes CDR1 LNHDA and CDR2 SQIVND (reference sequence). V lost 4 bases to trimming and J lost 7 bases; unmatched junction nucleotides: 12. The CDR3 has 16 amino acids. CDR3 nucleotides: TGTGCCAGTAGTAGCGGAACAGGGGGGTTGGTAAATGAGCAGTTCTTC. This gives the protein CASSSGTGGLVNEQFF.

The rearrangement uses TRBV6-5 and TRBJ1-3, with 7 bases that match TRBD1. V lost 2 bases to trimming and J lost 2 bases; unmatched junction nucleotides: 3. The CDR3 runs to 15 residues. Germline-derived CDR1 and CDR2 are MNHEY and SVGAGI. CDR3 DNA sequence: TGTGCCAGCAGTTACCGGACAGGCCCTGGAAACACCATATATTTT. Amino acids: CASSYRTGPGNTIYF.

This rearrangement joins TRBV6-5 to TRBJ2-7; tentative D call: TRBD2 (5 bases). The germline CDR1 and CDR2 sequences are MNHEY and SVGAGI. The V end lost 8 bases, the J end lost 3 bases, and 14 bases lay between the germline ends. The CDR3 extends over 13 amino acids. Written as DNA, the CDR3 is TGTGCCAGCGCCCGCGGGCGTGACTACGAGCAGTACTTC. Residues: CASARGRDYEQYF.

This clone was detected a few times. The V call is TRBV6-6, the J call TRBJ2-1; either TRBD1 or TRBD2 may supply D (5 bases each). The CDR3 has 14 amino acids. Germline-derived CDR1 and CDR2 are MNHNY and SVGAGI (reference sequence). The V and J ends lost 3 bases and 7 bases respectively, with 13 bases between them. The CDR3 region has the DNA TGTGCCAGCAGTTATTCCGGGACGCAAAATGAGCAGTTCTTC. Residues: CASSYSGTQNEQFF.

This sequence joins TRBV7-9 and TRBJ2-6; D uncertain. Trimming left V 4 bases short and J 0 bases short, with 7 bases between. The CDR3 loop spans 15 amino acids. Germline V gives CDR1 SEHNR, CDR2 FQNEAQ (reference sequence). The CDR3 coding sequence is TGTGCCAGCAGCTCATTGGACTCTGGGGCCAACGTCCTGACTTTC. It yields the protein CASSSLDSGANVLTF.

V is TRBV7-2 and J is TRBJ1-2; a weak D match, TRBD1 (5 bases). Germline loops: CDR1 SGHTA, CDR2 FQGNSA. The CDR3 loop spans 14 amino acids. V dropped 4 bases and J dropped 7 bases, with 16 bases sitting between them. This CDR3 reads CASSYWEGRSGYTF. For the CDR3, the DNA is TGTGCCAGCAGCTATTGGGAGGGGAGGAGTGGCTACACCTTC.

The chain couples TRBV5-4 to TRBJ2-5; 11 bases match TRBD1. CDR3 length equals 14 residues. Germline trimming cut 4 bases from V and 4 bases from J; bases unmatched to any gene: 3. Per the germline V gene, CDR1 is SGHNT and CDR2 is YYREEE (reference sequence). As DNA, the CDR3 is TGTGCCAGCAGCGGACAGGGGGCCTTAGAGACCCAGTACTTC. Its translation is CASSGQGALETQYF.

In DNA form, the CDR3 reads TGTGCCAGCAGCCAGCCCTTTATACGGTCTTCCTACGAGCAGTACTTC. This sequence encodes CASSQPFIRSSYEQYF. V is TRBV28 and J is TRBJ2-7, with D unresolved. This CDR3 has 16 amino acids. The ends were cut back, 6 bases at V and 1 base at J, with 19 bases in the middle. CDR1 and CDR2 (germline): MDHEN, SYDVKM.

As regards this clone: One end of the junction is discordant with germline, which a read error may explain. This chain uses TRBV7-7 with TRBJ2-5; 8 bases fit TRBD1. This CDR3 spans 15 amino acids. Germline CDR1 is SSHAT and CDR2 is FNYEAQ (reference sequence). DNA for the CDR3: TGTGCTAGCAGCTTAGGAGGACAGGGTGGGGAGACCCAGTACTTC. Its protein is CASSLGGQGGETQYF.